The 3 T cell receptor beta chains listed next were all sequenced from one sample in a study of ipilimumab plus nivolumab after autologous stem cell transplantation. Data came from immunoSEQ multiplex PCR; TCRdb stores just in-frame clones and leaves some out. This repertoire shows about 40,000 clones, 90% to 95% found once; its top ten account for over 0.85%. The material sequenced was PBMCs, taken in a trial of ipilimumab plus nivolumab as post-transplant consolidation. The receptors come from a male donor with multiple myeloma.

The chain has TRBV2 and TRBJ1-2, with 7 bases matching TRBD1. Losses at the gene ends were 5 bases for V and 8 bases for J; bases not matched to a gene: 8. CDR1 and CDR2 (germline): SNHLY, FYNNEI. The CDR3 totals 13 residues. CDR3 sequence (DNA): TGTGCCAGCAGTCGCACAGGGGACGGAGGCTACACCTTC. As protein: CASSRTGDGGYTF.

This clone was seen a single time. CDR3 in DNA: TGTGCCAGCAGGGGGGGGACAGTGACTCAAGAGACCCAGTACTTC. Translation: CASRGGTVTQETQYF. The chain carries TRBV2 and TRBJ2-5; perhaps D is TRBD1 or TRBD2 (7 bases each). This CDR3 region has 15 residues. The germline V gene encodes CDR1 SNHLY and CDR2 FYNNEI. The V and J ends lost 6 bases and 2 bases respectively, with 16 bases between them. Combining the CDR3 with reference TRBV2 and TRBJ2-5 gives the whole variable domain EPEVTQTPSHQVTQMGQEVILRCVPISNHLYFYWYRQILGQKVEFLVSFYNNEISEKSEIFDDQFSVERPDGSNFTLKIRSTKLEDSAMYFCASRGGTVTQETQYFGPGTRLLVL.

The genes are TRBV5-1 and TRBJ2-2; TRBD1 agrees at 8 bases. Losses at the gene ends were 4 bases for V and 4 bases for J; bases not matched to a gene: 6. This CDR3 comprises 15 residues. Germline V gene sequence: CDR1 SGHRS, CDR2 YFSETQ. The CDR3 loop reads CASSPGGAGTGELFF. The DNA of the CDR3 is TGCGCCAGCAGCCCAGGGGGCGCGGGCACCGGGGAGCTGTTTTTT.